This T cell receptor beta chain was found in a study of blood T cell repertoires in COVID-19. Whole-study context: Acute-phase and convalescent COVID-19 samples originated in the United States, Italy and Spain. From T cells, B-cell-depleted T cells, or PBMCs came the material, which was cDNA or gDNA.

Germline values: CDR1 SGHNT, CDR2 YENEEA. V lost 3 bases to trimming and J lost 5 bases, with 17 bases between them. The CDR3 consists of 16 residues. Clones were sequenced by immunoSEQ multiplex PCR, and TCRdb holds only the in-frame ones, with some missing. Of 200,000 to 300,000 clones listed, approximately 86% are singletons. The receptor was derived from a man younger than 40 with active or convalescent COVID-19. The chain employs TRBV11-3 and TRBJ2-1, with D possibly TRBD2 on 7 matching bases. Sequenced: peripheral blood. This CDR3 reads CASSFSGAGAHNEQFF. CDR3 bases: TGTGCCAGCAGCTTTAGTGGGGCGGGGGCTCACAATGAGCAGTTCTTC.